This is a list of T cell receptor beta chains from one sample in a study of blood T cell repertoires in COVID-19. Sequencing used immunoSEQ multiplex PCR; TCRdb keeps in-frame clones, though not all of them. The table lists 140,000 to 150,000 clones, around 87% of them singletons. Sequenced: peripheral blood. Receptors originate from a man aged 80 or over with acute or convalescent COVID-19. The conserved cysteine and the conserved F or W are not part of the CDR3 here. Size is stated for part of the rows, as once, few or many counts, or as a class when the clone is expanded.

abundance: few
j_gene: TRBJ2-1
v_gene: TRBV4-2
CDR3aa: ASSHQTSGRDNEQF

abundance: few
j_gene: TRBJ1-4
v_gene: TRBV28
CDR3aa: ASSPPRDEKLF

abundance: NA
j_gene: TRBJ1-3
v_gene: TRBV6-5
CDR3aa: ASRRGNTIY

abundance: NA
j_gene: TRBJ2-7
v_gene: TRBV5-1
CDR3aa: ASSLGQGAYEQY

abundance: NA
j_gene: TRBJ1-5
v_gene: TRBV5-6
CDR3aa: ASSLGTGASNQPQH

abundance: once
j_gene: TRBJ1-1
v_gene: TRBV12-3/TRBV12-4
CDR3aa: ASRQQGNTEAF

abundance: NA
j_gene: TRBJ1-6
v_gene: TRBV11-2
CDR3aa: ASSTGRHNSPLH

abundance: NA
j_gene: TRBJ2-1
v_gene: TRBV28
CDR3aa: ASSLTGQGMWSEQF

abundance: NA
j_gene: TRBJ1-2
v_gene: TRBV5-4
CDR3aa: ASSTRDRVGYGYT

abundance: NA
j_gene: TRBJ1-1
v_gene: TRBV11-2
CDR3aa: ASSLQPRTGGRDTEAF

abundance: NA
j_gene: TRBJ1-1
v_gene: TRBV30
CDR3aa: AWSEIRQGGKAF

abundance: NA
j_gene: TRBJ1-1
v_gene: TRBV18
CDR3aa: ASSTGGTEAF